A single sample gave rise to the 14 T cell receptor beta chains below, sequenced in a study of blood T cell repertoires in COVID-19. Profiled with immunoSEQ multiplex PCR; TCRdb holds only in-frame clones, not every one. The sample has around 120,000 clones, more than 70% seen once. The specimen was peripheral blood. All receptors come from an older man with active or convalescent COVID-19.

Here the CDR3 reads CAITATGNTEAFF. The CDR3 DNA is TGTGCCATCACCGCGACAGGGAACACTGAAGCTTTCTTT. The chain couples TRBV10-3 to TRBJ1-1, with D perhaps matching TRBD1 (6 bases). Germline CDR1 ENHRY, CDR2 SYGVKD. The CDR3 sequence is 13 residues long. V lost 7 bases, J lost 1 base, and 10 bases lay in between.

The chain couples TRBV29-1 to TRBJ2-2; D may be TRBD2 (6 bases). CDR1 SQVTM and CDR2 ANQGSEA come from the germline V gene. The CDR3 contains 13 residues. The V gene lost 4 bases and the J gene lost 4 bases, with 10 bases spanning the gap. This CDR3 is CSVVPGVTGELFF. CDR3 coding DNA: TGCAGCGTTGTGCCGGGGGTCACCGGGGAGCTGTTTTTT.

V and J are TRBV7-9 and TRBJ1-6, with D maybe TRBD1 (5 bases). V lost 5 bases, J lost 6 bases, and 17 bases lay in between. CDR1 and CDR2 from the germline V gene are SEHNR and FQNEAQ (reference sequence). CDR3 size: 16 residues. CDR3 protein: CASSLRGGLANSPLHF. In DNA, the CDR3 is TGTGCCAGCAGCCTCCGGGGGGGTTTGGCTAATTCACCCCTCCACTTT.

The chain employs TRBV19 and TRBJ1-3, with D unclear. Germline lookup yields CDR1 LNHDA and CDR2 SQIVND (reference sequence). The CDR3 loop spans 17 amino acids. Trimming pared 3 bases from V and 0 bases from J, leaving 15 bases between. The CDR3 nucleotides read TGTGCCAGTAGTATGGGTCTGAGGAGCATCTCTGGAAACACCATATATTTT. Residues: CASSMGLRSISGNTIYF.

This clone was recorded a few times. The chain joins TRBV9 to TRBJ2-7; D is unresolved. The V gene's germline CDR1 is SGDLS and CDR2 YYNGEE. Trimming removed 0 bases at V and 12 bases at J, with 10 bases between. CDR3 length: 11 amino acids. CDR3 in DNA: TGTGCCAGCAGCGTAGCCCCGTTTCGGTACTTC. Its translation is CASSVAPFRYF.

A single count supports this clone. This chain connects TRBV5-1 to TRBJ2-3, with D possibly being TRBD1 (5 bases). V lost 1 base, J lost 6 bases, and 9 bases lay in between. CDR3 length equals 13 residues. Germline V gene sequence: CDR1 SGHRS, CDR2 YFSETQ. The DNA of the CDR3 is TGCGCCAGCAGCTTGAGACAGCCCGATACGCAGTATTTT. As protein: CASSLRQPDTQYF.

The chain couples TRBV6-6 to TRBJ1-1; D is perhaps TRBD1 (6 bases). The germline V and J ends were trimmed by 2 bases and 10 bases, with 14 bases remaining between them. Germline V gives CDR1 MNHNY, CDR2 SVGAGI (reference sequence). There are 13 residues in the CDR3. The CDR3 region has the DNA TGTGCCAGCAGTTACGACCGTGCCAGGGGAGCTTTCTTT. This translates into CASSYDRARGAFF.

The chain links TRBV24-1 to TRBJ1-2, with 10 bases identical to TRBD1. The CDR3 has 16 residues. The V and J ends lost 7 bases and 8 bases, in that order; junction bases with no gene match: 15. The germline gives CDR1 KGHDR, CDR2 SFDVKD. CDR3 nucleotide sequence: TGTGCCACCAGCGCCGGGACAGGGGCCGTCTCGGGGGGCTACACCTTC. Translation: CATSAGTGAVSGGYTF.

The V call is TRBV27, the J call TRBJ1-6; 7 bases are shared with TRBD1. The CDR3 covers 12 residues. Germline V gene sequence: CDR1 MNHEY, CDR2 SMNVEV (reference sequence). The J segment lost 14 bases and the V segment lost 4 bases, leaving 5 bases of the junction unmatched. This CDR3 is CASSWEQGTLHF. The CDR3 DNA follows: TGTGCCAGCAGTTGGGAACAGGGGACCCTCCACTTT.

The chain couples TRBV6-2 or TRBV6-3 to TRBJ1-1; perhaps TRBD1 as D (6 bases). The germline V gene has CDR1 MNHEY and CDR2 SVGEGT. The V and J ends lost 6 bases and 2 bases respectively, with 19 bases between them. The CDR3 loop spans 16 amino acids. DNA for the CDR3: TGTGCCAGCAGCCAACGACCGGGACAAAAAAACACTGAAGCTTTCTTT. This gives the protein CASSQRPGQKNTEAFF.

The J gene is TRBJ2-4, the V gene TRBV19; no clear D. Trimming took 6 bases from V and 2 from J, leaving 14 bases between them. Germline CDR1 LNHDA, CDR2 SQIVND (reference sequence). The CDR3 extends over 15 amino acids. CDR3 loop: CASRTLSSTKNIQYF. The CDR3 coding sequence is TGTGCCAGTAGGACTCTCAGTAGTACCAAAAACATTCAGTACTTC.

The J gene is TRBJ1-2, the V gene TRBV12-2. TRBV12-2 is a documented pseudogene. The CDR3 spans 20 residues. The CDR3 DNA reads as TGTGCAAGTCGCCTAAGAATTGAGTTGCCCGCCTCCCGATCTAACTATGGCTACACCTTC. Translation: CASRLRIELPASRSNYGYTF.

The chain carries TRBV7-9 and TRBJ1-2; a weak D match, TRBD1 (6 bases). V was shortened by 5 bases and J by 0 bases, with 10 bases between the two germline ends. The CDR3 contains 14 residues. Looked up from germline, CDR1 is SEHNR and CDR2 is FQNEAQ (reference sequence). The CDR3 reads CASSPDSPNYGYTF. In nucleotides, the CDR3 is TGTGCCAGCAGCCCGGACAGCCCTAACTATGGCTACACCTTC.

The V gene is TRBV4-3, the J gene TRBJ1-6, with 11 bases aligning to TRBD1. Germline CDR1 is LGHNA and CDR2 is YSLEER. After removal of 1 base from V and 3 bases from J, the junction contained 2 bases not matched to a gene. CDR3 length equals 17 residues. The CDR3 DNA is TGCGCCAGCAGCCAAGGGACAGGGGGCTTCTATAATTCACCCCTCCACTTT. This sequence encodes CASSQGTGGFYNSPLHF.